These T cell receptor beta chains were read from a single sample in a study of cytomegalovirus exposure and HLA in healthy donors. Sequencing was performed with immunoSEQ multiplex PCR; in TCRdb, only in-frame clones are kept and a portion is missing. The sample holds fewer than 150,000 clones, approximately 88% seen once. The source material was PBMCs. The receptors stem from a man between 18 and 29 years old in good health and CMV-seronegative. The CDR3 runs from the conserved cysteine through the conserved F or W. The D gene is left open where the match is weak. Not every row has a clone size; where given, it reads once, few, many or a size class.

DNA	CDR3	size	J	length	D	V
TGTGCCAGCAGCTGGGGGCCAAACTATGGCTACACCTTC	CASSWGPNYGYTF	NA	TRBJ1-2	13	NA	TRBV27
TGCGCCAGCAGCCAAGGGACTAGCGGGGGGGCCCACAATGAGCAGTTCTTC	CASSQGTSGGAHNEQFF	NA	TRBJ2-1	17	TRBD2	TRBV4-3
TGTGCCTGGAGTGTTATAGATTACAATCAGCCCCAGCATTTT	CAWSVIDYNQPQHF	once	TRBJ1-5	14	NA	TRBV30
TGTGCCAGCAGTGCTACTAGGGGGATCATGGAGACCCAGTACTTC	CASSATRGIMETQYF	NA	TRBJ2-5	15	NA	TRBV6-5
TGTGCCAGCAGCTTGCGGTTCCCTGCTATCTATGGCTACACCTTC	CASSLRFPAIYGYTF	NA	TRBJ1-2	15	NA	TRBV5-8
TGTGCCAGTAGTGCCCGGGAGAGTCAGCCCCAGCATTTT	CASSARESQPQHF	NA	TRBJ1-5	13	NA	TRBV19
TGTGCCAGCAGTCCTCTTGGGATCAGGGCCGGCTACGAGCAGTACTTC	CASSPLGIRAGYEQYF	NA	TRBJ2-7	16	NA	TRBV28
TGTGCCAGCAGCTTATGGGGCGCGGGGTATGGCTACACCTTC	CASSLWGAGYGYTF	NA	TRBJ1-2	14	NA	TRBV13
TGTGCCAGTAGTATAGGGGGGGTCGGGGATCAGCCCCAGCATTTT	CASSIGGVGDQPQHF	NA	TRBJ1-5	15	NA	TRBV19
TGTGCCAGCAACCGACTAAGCGATATTTACAATGAGCAGTTCTTC	CASNRLSDIYNEQFF	NA	TRBJ2-1	15	NA	TRBV27
TGTGCCAGCAGTTTAAGGGGCAGGGGCTCCTACGAGCAGTACTTC	CASSLRGRGSYEQYF	NA	TRBJ2-7	15	NA	TRBV28
TGTGCCAGCAGCCCGTATACAGGGGTATGGGAGCAGTACTTC	CASSPYTGVWEQYF	NA	TRBJ2-7	14	TRBD1	TRBV9
TGTGCCAGCAGCGCCGGACAGGGTTTGACCTACGAGCAGTACTTC	CASSAGQGLTYEQYF	NA	TRBJ2-7	15	TRBD1	TRBV7-7
TGCGCCAGCAGGACTAGCGGGAGTAGGTCCGGGGAGCTGTTTTTT	CASRTSGSRSGELFF	once	TRBJ2-2	15	TRBD2	TRBV10-2
TGTGCCAGCAGGAAACAGCAGAGCAATCAGCCCCAGCATTTT	CASRKQQSNQPQHF	NA	TRBJ1-5	14	NA	TRBV28
TGCGCCAGCAGCCAGGACATTCAGGGGCACACTGAAGCTTTCTTT	CASSQDIQGHTEAFF	NA	TRBJ1-1	15	NA	TRBV4-1
TGTGCCAGCAGTGAATACGGACAGACTGAAGCTTTCTTT	CASSEYGQTEAFF	few	TRBJ1-1	13	NA	TRBV25-1
TGTGCCAGCAGTTTAGAGGGGGTCCTTAATCAGCCCCAGCATTTT	CASSLEGVLNQPQHF	NA	TRBJ1-5	15	NA	TRBV28
TGTGCCAGCAGCTTGGGCGGGACTGCGAGCTCCTACGAGCAGTACTTC	CASSLGGTASSYEQYF	NA	TRBJ2-7	16	NA	TRBV5-4
TGTGCCAGCAGCTCTCGGCCAGGGGATGAGCAGTTCTTC	CASSSRPGDEQFF	NA	TRBJ2-1	13	NA	TRBV9
TGTGCCAGCAGCGTCCGGGACAGGGGCTCCTACAATGAGCAGTTCTTC	CASSVRDRGSYNEQFF	NA	TRBJ2-1	16	TRBD1	TRBV9
TGTGCCAGCAGCCCCTCCGGGGACTTCTACACAGATACGCAGTATTTT	CASSPSGDFYTDTQYF	NA	TRBJ2-3	16	NA	TRBV7-7
TGTGCCTGGAGTGTACATACTAGCGGGCAGTACTTC	CAWSVHTSGQYF	few	TRBJ2-7	12	TRBD2	TRBV30